The 11 T cell receptor beta chains below were found in one sample sequenced in a study of Graves' ophthalmopathy and Graves' hyperthyroidism. For repertoire sequencing, the TCR beta CDR3 regions were amplified from RNA transcripts. Following a first-round RT-PCR that used HTBI primers, a second-round multiplex PCR was carried out. TCRdb reprocessed the multiplex PCR reads with MiXCR, giving one entry per CDR3 protein. In the table there are roughly 1.1 million distinct CDR3 sequences, 35% to 40% of which are singletons. The sample taken for sequencing was peripheral blood or thyroid tissue (not recorded which). The receptors were sampled from an adult man with Graves' hyperthyroidism.

This clonotype occurred many times. V usage is TRBV29-1 and J usage is TRBJ2-7, with D uncertain. From germline, CDR1 is SQVTM and CDR2 ANQGSEA. Deletions cut 7 bases from V and 2 bases from J, with 15 bases between. The CDR3 runs to 13 residues. The DNA of the CDR3 is TGCAGCGCCATATTAAACGATCCCTACGAGCAGTACTTC. Its translation: CSAILNDPYEQYF.

V gene TRBV24-1 combines with J gene TRBJ2-3; TRBD2 matches 9 bases. The CDR3 runs 19 residues. The V and J ends lost 1 base and 4 bases, in that order; junction bases with no gene match: 14. Germline V CDR1 and CDR2: KGHDR, SFDVKD. CDR3 DNA: TGTGCCACCAGTGATTTCCGGGGGGCTAGCGGGACATATTCAGATACGCAGTATTTT. This translates into CATSDFRGASGTYSDTQYF.

This clonotype appeared many times. The rearrangement uses TRBV7-8 and TRBJ2-5; TRBD1 agrees at 10 bases. This CDR3 spans 14 amino acids. V was pared by 4 bases and J by 3 bases, with 2 bases of the junction left unmatched. Germline V CDR1 and CDR2: SGHVS, FQNEAQ. The CDR3 reads CASSSGQGEETQYF. The CDR3 DNA reads TGTGCCAGCAGCTCCGGACAGGGGGAAGAGACCCAGTACTTC.

This clonotype was observed many times. This chain uses TRBV10-3 with TRBJ1-3; D unclear. The germline gives CDR1 ENHRY, CDR2 SYGVKD. The CDR3 totals 12 residues. Trimming took off 11 bases at V and 7 bases at J, with 15 bases between the two ends. In DNA form, the CDR3 reads TGTGCCTTAAGCACAACAGCTAACACCATATATTTT. Encoded protein: CALSTTANTIYF.

The chain is built from TRBV7-2 and TRBJ1-6; D ambiguous. Germline CDR1 is SGHTA and CDR2 is FQGNSA. The CDR3 is made up of 11 amino acids. The ends were cut back, 1 base at V and 15 bases at J, with 7 bases in the middle. CDR3 loop: CASSLVGNLHF. The CDR3 DNA reads as TGTGCCAGCAGCTTAGTAGGGAACCTCCACTTT.

Turning to this clonotype: The DNA is omitted, as the CDR3 cannot be located on it reliably, and the CDR3 follows TCRdb's listing. The chain employs TRBV2 and TRBJ2-3; the tabulated D call, TRBD2, remains unverified against the DNA. Per germline, CDR1 SNHLY and CDR2 FYNNEI. The CDR3 spans 15 amino acids, including both terminal residues. CDR3 region: CASILAGGPGDTQYF.

This clonotype was seen ten or more times. J is TRBJ1-1 and V is TRBV19; the D is unclear. Between the trimmed V and J ends, which lost 5 bases and 7 bases, there was a span of 14 bases. The CDR3 is 13 amino acids. Germline CDR1 reads LNHDA; CDR2 reads SQIVND (reference sequence). The CDR3: CASSPAHSGEAFF. The DNA of the CDR3 is TGTGCCAGTAGTCCGGCCCATAGCGGTGAAGCTTTCTTT.

The chain joins TRBV7-2 to TRBJ2-3, with a possible D match to TRBD2 (5 bases). Germline CDR1 SGHTA, CDR2 FQGNSA. V lost 6 bases, J lost 0 bases, and 10 bases lay in between. The CDR3 covers 14 residues. The CDR3 DNA sequence: TGTGCCAGCAGGCGGGCGGGTAGCACAGATACGCAGTATTTT. Translation: CASRRAGSTDTQYF. The full variable domain, in which reference TRBV7-2 and TRBJ2-3 provide the parts outside the CDR3, is GAGVSQSPSNKVTEKGKDVELRCDPISGHTALYWYRQSLGQGLEFLIYFQGNSAPDKSGLPSDRFSAERTGGSVSTLTIQRTQQEDSAVYLCASRRAGSTDTQYFGPGTRLTVL.

V is TRBV6-1 and J is TRBJ2-5; no clear D. Trimming stripped 7 bases from V and 2 bases from J, with 11 bases between. Germline V lookup: CDR1 MNHNS, CDR2 SASEGT. This CDR3 has 13 amino acids. The CDR3 sequence: CASTERWQETQYF. The CDR3 bases are TGTGCCAGCACCGAGCGCTGGCAAGAGACCCAGTACTTC.

The gene calls are TRBV10-3 and TRBJ1-2; 7 bases are shared with TRBD1. The trim removed 0 bases at V and 7 bases at J, leaving 5 bases unmatched. The germline CDR1 and CDR2 sequences are ENHRY and SYGVKD. This CDR3 comprises 14 residues. The CDR3 loop reads CAISESPGGLGYTF. The DNA for the CDR3 is TGTGCCATCAGTGAGTCCCCAGGGGGGCTTGGCTACACCTTC.

This clonotype has a handful of counts. This chain uses TRBV29-1 with TRBJ2-3; TRBD2 might be the D (5 bases). The CDR3 runs to 12 residues. The germline V gene encodes CDR1 SQVTM and CDR2 ANQGSEA. V was clipped by 2 bases and J by 3 bases, with 6 bases between them. CDR3 amino acids: CSVEWETDTQYF. CDR3 DNA sequence: TGCAGCGTTGAATGGGAGACAGATACGCAGTATTTT.